Following are 20 T cell receptor beta chains from one sample sequenced in a study of CD4+ T cells in melanoma. Assay used: immunoSEQ multiplex PCR; TCRdb lists only in-frame clones, some missing. The sample consists of roughly 11,000 clones, less than 80% of them appearing once. The sequencing input was cells from a culture (not recorded whether cultured in vitro). The receptors stem from a human donor with melanoma.

The V and J genes are TRBV2 and TRBJ2-1, with 8 bases fitting TRBD1. The germline CDR1 and CDR2 sequences are SNHLY and FYNNEI. V was pared by 8 bases and J by 2 bases, with 8 bases of the junction left unmatched. This CDR3 has 15 residues. The DNA for the CDR3 is TGTGCCAGCGACAGGGGCTGGGATACCTACAATGAGCAGTTCTTC. It yields the protein CASDRGWDTYNEQFF.

This clone showed up just a few times. The rearrangement joins TRBV2 to TRBJ2-3; D not resolved. Germline V gene data show CDR1 as SNHLY and CDR2 as FYNNEI. The CDR3 has 13 residues. Trimming removed 2 bases at V and 2 bases at J, with 5 bases between. DNA of the CDR3: TGTGCCAGCAGTGAAACTTCCACAGATACGCAGTATTTT. Translating it yields CASSETSTDTQYF.

This chain joins TRBV29-1 and TRBJ1-2; 8 bases match TRBD1. Germline CDR1 is SQVTM and CDR2 is ANQGSEA. V was pared by 5 bases and J by 7 bases, with 3 bases of the junction left unmatched. CDR3 length equals 11 residues. Here the CDR3 reads CSVQGAAGYTF. The CDR3 nucleotides read TGCAGCGTTCAGGGGGCCGCTGGCTACACCTTC.

The V gene is TRBV18, the J gene TRBJ1-5, with D maybe TRBD1 (5 bases). Trimming removed 3 bases at V and 6 bases at J, with 15 bases between. Germline V gives CDR1 KGHSH, CDR2 LQKENI. The CDR3 is 15 amino acids. CDR3: CASSPDRTGSQPQHF. The CDR3 DNA reads TGTGCCAGCTCACCTGACAGAACGGGGAGTCAGCCCCAGCATTTT.

This chain uses TRBV7-2 with TRBJ1-5; TRBD1 matches at 8 bases. CDR1 and CDR2 from the germline V gene are SGHTA and FQGNSA. CDR3 length: 15 amino acids. The V gene end was trimmed by 3 bases and the J gene end by 6 bases; junction bases not matched to a gene: 7. The CDR3 sequence: CASSFPDRGTQPQHF. The DNA of the CDR3 is TGTGCCAGCAGCTTCCCCGACAGGGGTACTCAGCCCCAGCATTTT. Full variable domain (outside the CDR3, taken from reference TRBV7-2 and TRBJ1-5): GAGVSQSPSNKVTEKGKDVELRCDPISGHTALYWYRQSLGQGLEFLIYFQGNSAPDKSGLPSDRFSAERTGGSVSTLTIQRTQQEDSAVYLCASSFPDRGTQPQHFGDGTRLSIL.

This clone was found a few times. The chain carries TRBV27 and TRBJ1-6; unclear D gene. V dropped 4 bases and J dropped 4 bases, with 8 bases sitting between them. The CDR3 spans 14 residues. CDR1 MNHEY and CDR2 SMNVEV come from the germline V gene (reference sequence). CDR3 in DNA: TGTGCCAGCAGTTCTGAGGGTTATAATTCACCCCTCCACTTT. Amino acid sequence: CASSSEGYNSPLHF.

The chain uses TRBV29-1 and TRBJ1-4; D perhaps matches TRBD1 (5 bases). Trimming took 2 bases from V and 4 from J, leaving 14 bases between them. This CDR3 region has 15 residues. Germline CDR1 SQVTM, CDR2 ANQGSEA. The CDR3 reads CSVESGTPFNEKLFF. In nucleotides, the CDR3 is TGCAGCGTTGAAAGCGGGACTCCTTTTAATGAAAAACTGTTTTTT.

The chain has TRBV4-1 and TRBJ2-3, with 7 bases fitting TRBD2. The CDR3 loop spans 17 amino acids. Germline loops: CDR1 MGHRA, CDR2 YSYEKL. The V and J ends lost 0 bases and 2 bases, in that order; junction bases with no gene match: 8. The CDR3 DNA reads as TGCGCCAGCAGCCAAGAGGGGGGGGACGGTTACACAGATACGCAGTATTTT. As protein: CASSQEGGDGYTDTQYF.

The J gene is TRBJ2-7, the V gene TRBV7-8; 7 bases are a match to TRBD2. Germline V gives CDR1 SGHVS, CDR2 FQNEAQ. J gave up 1 base and V 7 bases, and 10 bases lay outside the gene matches. The CDR3 consists of 15 residues. CDR3 DNA: TGTGCCAGCACCCCCGGGAGTAGCGGGTCCTACGAGCAGTACTTC. Translated: CASTPGSSGSYEQYF.

This clone was counted a single time. The chain employs TRBV11-2 and TRBJ2-2, with TRBD1 matching over 8 bases. The germline CDR1 and CDR2 sequences are SGHAT and FQNNGV. The CDR3 loop spans 16 amino acids. V was clipped by 1 base and J by 2 bases; unmatched bases: 3. The CDR3: CASSLGGQVNTGELFF. The CDR3 DNA follows: TGTGCCAGCAGCTTAGGGGGACAGGTAAACACCGGGGAGCTGTTTTTT.

This clone was counted a few times. At one boundary the junction diverges from the germline segment, which might be a read error. V is TRBV5-1 and J is TRBJ1-1; weak D call: TRBD1 (5 bases). Looked up from germline, CDR1 is SGHRS and CDR2 is YFSETQ. This CDR3 is 14 amino acids long. The CDR3 DNA reads TGCGCCAGCAGTTTGGGGGATCCCACTGGTGAAGCTTTCTTT. Protein sequence: CASSLGDPTGEAFF.

In nucleotides, the CDR3 is TGTTCAACCAGAGGCCCCGGAGATACGCAGTATTTT. Translating it yields CSTRGPGDTQYF. V usage is TRBV19 and J usage is TRBJ2-3; D ambiguous. The CDR3 is 12 residues long. Germline V gives CDR1 LNHDA, CDR2 SQIVND (reference sequence).

The chain joins TRBV7-3 to TRBJ2-1; D tentatively reads TRBD1 or TRBD2 (5 bases each). The CDR3 sequence is 12 residues long. The germline V and J ends were trimmed by 3 bases and 10 bases, with 10 bases remaining between them. The germline CDR1 and CDR2 sequences are SGHTA and FQGTGA. The DNA of the CDR3 is TGTGCCAGCAGCTTGGGACGGGGAGAGCAGTTCTTC. Protein product: CASSLGRGEQFF.

This chain links TRBV5-1 with TRBJ2-3; D could derive from TRBD1 or TRBD2 (5 bases each). This CDR3 region has 16 residues. The germline gives CDR1 SGHRS, CDR2 YFSETQ. The V and J ends lost 4 bases and 0 bases respectively, with 15 bases between them. The CDR3 protein is CASSPGRAASTDTQYF. As DNA, the CDR3 is TGCGCCAGCAGCCCGGGACGGGCCGCGAGCACAGATACGCAGTATTTT.

This chain joins TRBV5-4 and TRBJ2-1, with 9 bases lining up with TRBD2. V trimming: 5 bases; J trimming: 6 bases; junction bases outside the gene matches: 9. The CDR3 runs to 15 residues. Germline V gene data show CDR1 as SGHNT and CDR2 as YYREEE (reference sequence). The CDR3 sequence: CASRRAGGPFNEQFF. The CDR3 nucleotides read TGTGCCAGCAGAAGGGCGGGGGGGCCTTTCAATGAGCAGTTCTTC.

In regard to this clone: This likely comes from a read error, as the CDR3 has no conserved phenylalanine or tryptophan at its end. V usage is TRBV4-1 and J usage is TRBJ2-3; a possible D gene is TRBD2 (5 bases). Germline lookup yields CDR1 MGHRA and CDR2 YSYEKL. V was trimmed by 0 bases and J by 6 bases, leaving 19 bases between them. This CDR3 is 17 amino acids long. The CDR3 sequence is CASSQESLSGFGDTQYV. For the CDR3, the DNA is TGCGCCAGCAGCCAAGAATCACTCTCGGGGTTTGGGGATACGCAGTATGTT.

The chain combines TRBV7-3 with TRBJ2-3; 7 positions agree with TRBD1. Germline assignment: CDR1 SGHTA and CDR2 FQGTGA. V was pared by 5 bases and J by 2 bases, with 4 bases of the junction left unmatched. The CDR3 totals 14 residues. DNA of the CDR3: TGTGCCAGCAGCCCGGGACAGATCACAGATACGCAGTATTTT. It encodes CASSPGQITDTQYF.

Comment on this clone: This specimen includes other DNA sequences encoding the same CDR3. The chain has TRBV6-5 and TRBJ2-1, with a weak D call TRBD2 (6 bases). The CDR3 runs 15 residues. Germline V gene sequence: CDR1 MNHEY, CDR2 SVGAGI. Trimming removed 4 bases at V and 6 bases at J, with 16 bases between. The CDR3: CASSSVSSEGNEQFF. Written as DNA, the CDR3 is TGTGCCAGCAGTTCCGTCTCCTCGGAGGGCAATGAGCAGTTCTTC.

The chain joins TRBV5-5 to TRBJ2-5, with 7 bases fitting TRBD2. J was trimmed by 5 bases and V by 2 bases; bases with no gene match: 0. Germline CDR1 and CDR2: SGHKS and YYEKEE (reference sequence). This CDR3 is 12 amino acids long. The chain's CDR3 is CASSFGRETQYF. The CDR3 nucleotides are TGTGCCAGCAGCTTCGGGAGGGAGACCCAGTACTTC. The whole variable domain, filled in from reference TRBV5-5 and TRBJ2-5, reads DAGVTQSPTHLIKTRGQQVTLRCSPISGHKSVSWYQQVLGQGPQFIFQYYEKEERGRGNFPDRFSARQFPNYSSELNVNALLLGDSALYLCASSFGRETQYFGPGTRLLVL.

The chain employs TRBV29-1 and TRBJ2-5; 7 bases line up with TRBD1. V shed 4 bases and J 5 bases; nucleotides not matched to a gene: 1. This CDR3 comprises 11 residues. Germline loops: CDR1 SQVTM, CDR2 ANQGSEA. CDR3 protein: CSVATGETQYF. The CDR3 nucleotides read TGCAGCGTTGCGACAGGGGAGACCCAGTACTTC.